The clone carrying this T cell receptor (beta chain) has ten or more counts. Its antigen is not identified. The data were obtained in a study of identical twins. General study findings and limits: Analyses based on zero insertions could be partly confounded by invariant MAIT and iNKT cells.

TCRdb used MiXCR to reprocess the 5' RACE reads, holding one entry per CDR3 protein. The sample records roughly 250,000 distinct CDR3 sequences, around 7% being singletons. Germline trimming cut 6 bases from V and 5 bases from J; bases unmatched to any gene: 9. Germline values: CDR1 MDHEN, CDR2 SYDVKM. The CDR3 contains 15 residues. These same data were also listed under a study on yellow fever vaccine responses in identical twins.

Sequenced material: memory (CD45RO+) T cells sorted from blood. J is TRBJ1-2 and V is TRBV28, with 10 bases aligning to TRBD1. The receptor was isolated from a woman aged 18-29 years in good health. In DNA form, the CDR3 reads TGTGCCAGCAGACCGAGGGACAGGGGATCTTATGGCTACACCTTC. It is translated as CASRPRDRGSYGYTF.